The rows below give T cell receptor beta chains drawn from one sample of a study of cytomegalovirus exposure and HLA in healthy donors. Sequencing was performed with immunoSEQ multiplex PCR; in TCRdb, only in-frame clones are kept and a portion is missing. This table has some 150,000 clones, 80% to 90% appearing once. The source material was PBMCs. The receptors derive from a woman in her 30s in good health and CMV-seropositive. CDR3s include the opening cysteine and the closing phenylalanine or tryptophan. Fields, in order: clone size, D gene, V gene, J gene, CDR3 DNA, CDR3 protein. D genes are given only for firm matches. Size is stated for part of the rows, as once, few or many counts, or as a class when the clone is expanded.

size: .; D: TRBD2; V: TRBV7-9; J: TRBJ2-3; DNA: TGTGCCAGCAGCTTAATGGGACTAGCCACAGATACGCAGTATTTT; CDR3: CASSLMGLATDTQYF
size: .; D: .; V: TRBV7-9; J: TRBJ2-7; DNA: TGTGCCAGCAGCTTCTTCCAGGGGCTCGAGCAGTACTTC; CDR3: CASSFFQGLEQYF
size: .; D: .; V: TRBV11-2; J: TRBJ1-4; DNA: TGTGCCAGCAGCTTAGGGTGGGACAAGAATAATGAAAAACTGTTTTTT; CDR3: CASSLGWDKNNEKLFF
size: .; D: TRBD1; V: TRBV4-2; J: TRBJ2-7; DNA: TGTGCCAGCAGCCAGGACAGGGGGATCCTCGAGCAGTACTTC; CDR3: CASSQDRGILEQYF
size: .; D: TRBD1; V: TRBV4-3; J: TRBJ2-7; DNA: TGCGCCAGCAGCGTTGGGACAGGGGGCTCCTACGAGCAGTACTTC; CDR3: CASSVGTGGSYEQYF
size: .; D: TRBD1; V: TRBV4-3; J: TRBJ1-2; DNA: TGCGCCAGCAGCGATTACAGGGGGCGCTTGGGCTATGGCTACACCTTC; CDR3: CASSDYRGRLGYGYTF
size: .; D: TRBD1; V: TRBV2; J: TRBJ1-2; DNA: TGTGCCAGCAGTGAAGCAGGACAGGGTGGCTACACCTTC; CDR3: CASSEAGQGGYTF
size: few; D: TRBD1; V: TRBV6-5; J: TRBJ1-2; DNA: TGTGCCAGCAGTTACGGGACAGGGGGCATGGACTATGGCTACACCTTC; CDR3: CASSYGTGGMDYGYTF
size: .; D: TRBD2; V: TRBV7-2; J: TRBJ2-5; DNA: TGTGCCAGCAAGGGCGGGGGGGCTTTTCGCCGGCAAGAGACCCAGTACTTC; CDR3: CASKGGGAFRRQETQYF
size: .; D: .; V: TRBV6-5; J: TRBJ1-1; DNA: TGTGCCAGCAGTTACATCCGGGACACCAACACTGAAGCTTTCTTT; CDR3: CASSYIRDTNTEAFF
size: few; D: .; V: TRBV20-1; J: TRBJ1-1; DNA: TGCAGTGCTTACAGGAACACTGAAGCTTTCTTT; CDR3: CSAYRNTEAFF
size: once; D: .; V: TRBV5-4; J: TRBJ2-3; DNA: TGTGCCAGCAGCTTGGTAGCCCGGGTTGCGGATACGCAGTATTTT; CDR3: CASSLVARVADTQYF
size: few; D: TRBD2; V: TRBV4-1; J: TRBJ2-7; DNA: TGCGCCAGCAGCCAGGGACTAGCGGGGGGGCTCACCTACGAGCAGTACTTC; CDR3: CASSQGLAGGLTYEQYF
size: .; D: TRBD1; V: TRBV7-6; J: TRBJ1-5; DNA: TGTGCCAGCAGCCATAATACCGGGACAGGGGGCCCCTATAGCAATCAGCCCCAGCATTTT; CDR3: CASSHNTGTGGPYSNQPQHF
size: few; D: TRBD1; V: TRBV10-1; J: TRBJ2-7; DNA: TGCGCCAGCAGTACGGGACAGGGGATTTGCTACGAGCAGTACTTC; CDR3: CASSTGQGICYEQYF
size: .; D: .; V: TRBV5-4; J: TRBJ2-6; DNA: TGTGCCAGCAGCTTGATGTCCTCCGGGGCCAACGTCCTGACTTTC; CDR3: CASSLMSSGANVLTF
size: few; D: .; V: TRBV13; J: TRBJ1-1; DNA: TGTGCCAGCAGTTACTTCGGGGGCACTGAAGCTTTCTTT; CDR3: CASSYFGGTEAFF
size: .; D: .; V: TRBV7-2; J: TRBJ2-3; DNA: TGTGCCAGCAGCTGGCGGGGGCGCGGCACAGATACGCAGTATTTT; CDR3: CASSWRGRGTDTQYF
size: few; D: .; V: TRBV6-1; J: TRBJ2-2; DNA: TGTGCCAGCAGTGAAACTGAAAATTCCGGGACATCGTCCCGGGGGCTGTTTTTT; CDR3: CASSETENSGTSSRGLFF
size: once; D: .; V: TRBV30; J: TRBJ2-1; DNA: TGTGCCTGGAGTTCATTAGGGGATCATGAGCAGTTCTTC; CDR3: CAWSSLGDHEQFF